This TCR beta chain comes out of a study of radiotherapy plus CTLA-4 blockade in lung cancer. Findings of the study overall: Tumor-derived TCR clones expanded in blood after radiotherapy plus ipilimumab.

As for this clone: Its antigen is not identified.

CDR3 size: 16 residues. V was clipped by 6 bases and J by 0 bases; unmatched bases: 9. Germline CDR1 reads MNHNY; CDR2 reads SVGAGI (reference sequence). Clones were sequenced by immunoSEQ multiplex PCR, and TCRdb holds only the in-frame ones, with some missing. This table has roughly 42,000 clones, about four fifths appearing once. This chain joins TRBV6-6 and TRBJ2-3, with TRBD1 identical over 7 bases. The sample here was peripheral blood, taken from a patient treated with radiotherapy plus ipilimumab. This receptor was identified in a human donor with non-small cell lung cancer that progressed on radiotherapy plus ipilimumab. In DNA, the CDR3 is TGTGCCAGCAGCGTTCTACAGGGGATGAGCACAGATACGCAGTATTTT. Its protein product is CASSVLQGMSTDTQYF.